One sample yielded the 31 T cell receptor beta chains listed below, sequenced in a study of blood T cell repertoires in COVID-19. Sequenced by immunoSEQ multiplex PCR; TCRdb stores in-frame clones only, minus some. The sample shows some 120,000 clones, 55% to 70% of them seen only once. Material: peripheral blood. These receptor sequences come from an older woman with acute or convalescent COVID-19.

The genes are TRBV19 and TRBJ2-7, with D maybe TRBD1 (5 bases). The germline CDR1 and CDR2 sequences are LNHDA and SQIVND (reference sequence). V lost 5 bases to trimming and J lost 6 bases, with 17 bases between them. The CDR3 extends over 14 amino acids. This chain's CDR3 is CASSQDTYRREQYF. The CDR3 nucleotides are TGTGCCAGTAGTCAGGACACATATAGGCGCGAGCAGTACTTC.

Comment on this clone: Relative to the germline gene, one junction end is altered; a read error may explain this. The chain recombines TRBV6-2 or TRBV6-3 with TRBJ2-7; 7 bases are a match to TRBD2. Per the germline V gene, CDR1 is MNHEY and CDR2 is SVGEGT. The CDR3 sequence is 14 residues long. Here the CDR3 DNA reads TGTGCCAGCAGTGACTCCGGGAGGCGGTACGAGCAGTACTTC. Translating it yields CASSDSGRRYEQYF.

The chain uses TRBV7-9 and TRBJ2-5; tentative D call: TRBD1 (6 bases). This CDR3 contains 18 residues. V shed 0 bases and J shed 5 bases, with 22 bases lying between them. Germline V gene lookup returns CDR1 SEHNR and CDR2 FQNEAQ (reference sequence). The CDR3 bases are TGTGCCAGCAGCTTAGCGAGCTGGGACGCTCTAAGGGGGGAGACCCAGTACTTC. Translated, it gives CASSLASWDALRGETQYF.

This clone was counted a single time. Here the CDR3 DNA reads TGTGCCAGCAGCAAAGGGAGCCCGACCGGAGAGACCCAGTACTTC. It specifies CASSKGSPTGETQYF. The chain couples TRBV5-8 to TRBJ2-5, with a weak D call TRBD2 (5 bases). Trimming removed 4 bases from V and 4 bases from J, with 17 bases in between. Germline V gives CDR1 SGHTS, CDR2 YDEGEE. The CDR3 is made up of 15 amino acids.

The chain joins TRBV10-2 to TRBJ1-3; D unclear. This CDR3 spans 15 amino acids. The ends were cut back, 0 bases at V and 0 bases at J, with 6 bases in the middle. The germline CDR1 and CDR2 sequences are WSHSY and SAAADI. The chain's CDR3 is CASSESGVSGNTIYF. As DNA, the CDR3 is TGCGCCAGCAGTGAGTCCGGGGTCTCTGGAAACACCATATATTTT.

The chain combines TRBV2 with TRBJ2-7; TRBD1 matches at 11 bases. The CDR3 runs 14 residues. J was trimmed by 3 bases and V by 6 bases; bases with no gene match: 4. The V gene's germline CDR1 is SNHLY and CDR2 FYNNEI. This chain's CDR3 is CASSPGTGGYEQYF. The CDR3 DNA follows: TGTGCCAGCAGCCCCGGGACAGGGGGCTACGAGCAGTACTTC.

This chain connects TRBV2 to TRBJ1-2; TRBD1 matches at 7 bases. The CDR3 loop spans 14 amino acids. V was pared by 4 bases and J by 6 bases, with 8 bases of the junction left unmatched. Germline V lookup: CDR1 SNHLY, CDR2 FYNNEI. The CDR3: CASSALGGKDGYTF. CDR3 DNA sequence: TGTGCCAGCAGTGCATTAGGGGGCAAGGATGGCTACACCTTC.

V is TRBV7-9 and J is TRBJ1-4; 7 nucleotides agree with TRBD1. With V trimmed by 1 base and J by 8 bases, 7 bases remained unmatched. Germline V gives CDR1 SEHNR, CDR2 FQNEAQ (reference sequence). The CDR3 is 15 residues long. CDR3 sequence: CASSLDNRGGEKLFF. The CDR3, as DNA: TGTGCCAGCAGCTTAGATAACAGGGGAGGAGAAAAACTGTTTTTT.

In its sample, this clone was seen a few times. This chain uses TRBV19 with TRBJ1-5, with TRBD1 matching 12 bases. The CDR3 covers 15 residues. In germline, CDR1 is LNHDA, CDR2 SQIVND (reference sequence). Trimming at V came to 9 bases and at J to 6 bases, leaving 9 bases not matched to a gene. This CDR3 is CASNTGTGGGQPQHF. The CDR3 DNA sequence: TGTGCCAGCAATACCGGGACAGGGGGCGGTCAGCCCCAGCATTTT.

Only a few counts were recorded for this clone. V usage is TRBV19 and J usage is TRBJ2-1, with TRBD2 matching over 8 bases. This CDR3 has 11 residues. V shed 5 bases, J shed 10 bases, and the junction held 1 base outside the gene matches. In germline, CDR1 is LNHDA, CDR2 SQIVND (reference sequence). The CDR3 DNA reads TGTGCCAGTAGTCCGGGGGGGGAGCAGTTCTTC. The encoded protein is CASSPGGEQFF.

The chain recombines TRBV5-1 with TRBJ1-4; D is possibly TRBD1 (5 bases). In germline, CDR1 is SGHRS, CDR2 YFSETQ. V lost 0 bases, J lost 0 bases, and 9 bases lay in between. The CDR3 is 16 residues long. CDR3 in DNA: TGCGCCAGCAGCTTGGGGACACTTGCAACTAATGAAAAACTGTTTTTT. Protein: CASSLGTLATNEKLFF.

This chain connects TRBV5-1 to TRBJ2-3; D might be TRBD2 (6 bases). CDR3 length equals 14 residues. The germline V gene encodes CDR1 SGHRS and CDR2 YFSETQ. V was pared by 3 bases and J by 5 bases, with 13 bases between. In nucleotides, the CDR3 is TGCGCCAGCAGCTCCCGGGAGCTAAGAGATACGCAGTATTTT. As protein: CASSSRELRDTQYF.

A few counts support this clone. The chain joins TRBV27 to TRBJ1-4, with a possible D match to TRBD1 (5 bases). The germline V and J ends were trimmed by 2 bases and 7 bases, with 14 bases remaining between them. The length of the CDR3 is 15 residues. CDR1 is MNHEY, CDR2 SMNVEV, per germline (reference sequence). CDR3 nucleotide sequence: TGTGCCAGCAGTTTAGTTCGGGGGAGGACTGAAAAACTGTTTTTT. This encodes CASSLVRGRTEKLFF.

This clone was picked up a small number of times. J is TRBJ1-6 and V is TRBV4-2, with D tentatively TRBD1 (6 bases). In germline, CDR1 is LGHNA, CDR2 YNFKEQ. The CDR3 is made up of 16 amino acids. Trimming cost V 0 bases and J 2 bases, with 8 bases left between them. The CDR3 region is CASSQDRGAYNSPLHF. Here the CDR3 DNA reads TGTGCCAGCAGCCAAGACAGGGGCGCCTATAATTCACCCCTCCACTTT.

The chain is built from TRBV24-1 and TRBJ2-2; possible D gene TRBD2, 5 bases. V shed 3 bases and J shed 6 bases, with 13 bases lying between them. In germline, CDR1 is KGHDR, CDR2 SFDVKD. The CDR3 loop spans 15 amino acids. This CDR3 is CATSDPSDYAGELFF. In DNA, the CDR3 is TGTGCCACCAGTGATCCCAGCGACTACGCCGGGGAGCTGTTTTTT.

The CDR3 reads CASSPGQSYGYTF. For the CDR3, the DNA is TGCGCCAGCAGCCCAGGACAGAGCTATGGCTACACCTTC. V gene TRBV5-1 combines with J gene TRBJ1-2, with D possibly being TRBD1 (6 bases). V was cut by 4 bases and J by 4 bases, with 11 bases left in between. Per germline, CDR1 SGHRS and CDR2 YFSETQ. The CDR3 loop spans 13 amino acids.

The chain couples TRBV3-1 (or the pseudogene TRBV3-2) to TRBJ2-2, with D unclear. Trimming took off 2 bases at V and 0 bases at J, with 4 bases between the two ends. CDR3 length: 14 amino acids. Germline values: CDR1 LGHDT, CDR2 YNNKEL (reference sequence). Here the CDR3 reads CASSQTANTGELFF. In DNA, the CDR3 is TGTGCCAGCAGCCAAACAGCGAACACCGGGGAGCTGTTTTTT.

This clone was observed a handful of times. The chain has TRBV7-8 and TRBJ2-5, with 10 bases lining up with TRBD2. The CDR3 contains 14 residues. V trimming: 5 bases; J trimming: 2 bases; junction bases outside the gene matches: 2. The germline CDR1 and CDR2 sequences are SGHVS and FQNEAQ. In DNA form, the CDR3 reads TGTGCCAGCAGCCTACTAGCGGGACAAGAGACCCAGTACTTC. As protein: CASSLLAGQETQYF.

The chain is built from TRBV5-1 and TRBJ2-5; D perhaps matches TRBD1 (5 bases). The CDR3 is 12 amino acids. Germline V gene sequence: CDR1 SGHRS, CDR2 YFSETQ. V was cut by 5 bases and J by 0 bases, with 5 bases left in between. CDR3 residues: CASRDNQETQYF. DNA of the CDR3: TGCGCCAGCAGGGACAACCAAGAGACCCAGTACTTC.

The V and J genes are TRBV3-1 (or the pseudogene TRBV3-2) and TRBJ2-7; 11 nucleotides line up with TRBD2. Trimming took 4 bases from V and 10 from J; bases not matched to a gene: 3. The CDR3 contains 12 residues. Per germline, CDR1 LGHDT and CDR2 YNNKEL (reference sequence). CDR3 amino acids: CASSLGLAEQYF. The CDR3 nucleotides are TGTGCCAGCAGCCTGGGACTAGCGGAACAGTACTTC.

The CDR3 loop reads CASSSDRGPNQPQHF. Here the CDR3 DNA reads TGTGCCAGTAGTTCTGACAGGGGGCCCAATCAGCCCCAGCATTTT. The genes are TRBV19 and TRBJ1-5, with 10 bases identical to TRBD1. V gave up 5 bases and J gave up 3 bases; unmatched junction bases: 4. The CDR3 consists of 15 residues. Germline CDR1 reads LNHDA; CDR2 reads SQIVND (reference sequence). The full variable domain, in which reference TRBV19 and TRBJ1-5 provide the parts outside the CDR3, is DGGITQSPKYLFRKEGQNVTLSCEQNLNHDAMYWYRQDPGQGLRLIYYSQIVNDFQKGDIAEGYSVSREKKESFPLTVTSAQKNPTAFYLCASSSDRGPNQPQHFGDGTRLSIL.

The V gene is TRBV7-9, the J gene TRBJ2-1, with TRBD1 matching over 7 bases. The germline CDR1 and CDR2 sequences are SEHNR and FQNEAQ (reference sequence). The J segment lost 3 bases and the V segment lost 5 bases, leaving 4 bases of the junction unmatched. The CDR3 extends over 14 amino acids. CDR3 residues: CASSPGQSYNEQFF. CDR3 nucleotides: TGTGCCAGCAGCCCGGGACAGAGCTACAATGAGCAGTTCTTC.

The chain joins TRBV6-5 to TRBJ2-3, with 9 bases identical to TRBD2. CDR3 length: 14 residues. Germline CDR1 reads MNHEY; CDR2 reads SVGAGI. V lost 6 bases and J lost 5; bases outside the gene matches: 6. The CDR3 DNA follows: TGTGCCAGCAGAGCTAGCGGGGATAGAGATACGCAGTATTTT. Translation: CASRASGDRDTQYF.

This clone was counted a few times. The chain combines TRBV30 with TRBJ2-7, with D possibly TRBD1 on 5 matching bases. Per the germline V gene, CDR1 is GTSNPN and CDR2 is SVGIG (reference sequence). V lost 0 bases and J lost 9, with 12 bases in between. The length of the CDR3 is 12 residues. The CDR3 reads CAWSVRGGRQYF. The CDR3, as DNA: TGTGCCTGGAGTGTAAGGGGCGGCCGGCAGTACTTC. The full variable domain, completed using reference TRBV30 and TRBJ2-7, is SQTIHQWPATLVQPVGSPLSLECTVEGTSNPNLYWYRQAAGRGLQLLFYSVGIGQISSEVPQNLSASRPQDRQFILSSKKLLLSDSGFYLCAWSVRGGRQYFGPGTRLTVT.

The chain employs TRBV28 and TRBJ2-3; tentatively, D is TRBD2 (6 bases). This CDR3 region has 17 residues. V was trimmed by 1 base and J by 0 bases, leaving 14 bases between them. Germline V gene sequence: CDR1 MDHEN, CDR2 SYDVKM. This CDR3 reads CASSLYSLASSTDTQYF. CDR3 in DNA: TGTGCCAGCAGTTTATATTCTCTAGCGTCTAGCACAGATACGCAGTATTTT.

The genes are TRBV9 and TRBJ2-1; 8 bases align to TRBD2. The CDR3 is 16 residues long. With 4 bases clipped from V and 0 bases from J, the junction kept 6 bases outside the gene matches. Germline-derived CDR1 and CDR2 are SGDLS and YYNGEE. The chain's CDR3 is CASSTRGRFSYNEQFF. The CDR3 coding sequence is TGTGCCAGCAGCACTCGCGGGAGGTTCTCCTACAATGAGCAGTTCTTC.

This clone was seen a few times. The CDR3 region is CASSPPGTSPYNEQFF. In DNA form, the CDR3 reads TGTGCCAGCTCACCACCCGGGACTAGCCCCTACAATGAGCAGTTCTTC. The V gene is TRBV18, the J gene TRBJ2-1, with 9 positions matching TRBD2. CDR3 length equals 16 residues. Germline V gene data show CDR1 as KGHSH and CDR2 as LQKENI. V lost 0 bases and J lost 2; bases outside the gene matches: 2.

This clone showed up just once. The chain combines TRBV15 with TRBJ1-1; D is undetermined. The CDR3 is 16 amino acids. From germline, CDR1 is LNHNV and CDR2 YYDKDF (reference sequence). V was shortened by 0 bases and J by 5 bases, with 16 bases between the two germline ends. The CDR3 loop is CATSRDSTVTGTEAFF. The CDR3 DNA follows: TGTGCCACCAGCAGAGATAGTACCGTGACGGGGACTGAAGCTTTCTTT.

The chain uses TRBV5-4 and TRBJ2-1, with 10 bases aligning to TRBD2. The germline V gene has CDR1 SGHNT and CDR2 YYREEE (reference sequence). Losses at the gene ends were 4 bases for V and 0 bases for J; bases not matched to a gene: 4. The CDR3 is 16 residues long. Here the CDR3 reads CASSGSGRASYNEQFF. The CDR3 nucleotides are TGTGCCAGCAGCGGAAGCGGGAGGGCCTCCTACAATGAGCAGTTCTTC.

The CDR3 spells CASSQDRGGVQGYGYTF. The CDR3 coding sequence is TGTGCCAGCAGCCAAGATCGAGGGGGGGTCCAGGGCTATGGCTACACCTTC. The chain couples TRBV3-1 (or the pseudogene TRBV3-2) to TRBJ1-2; a weak D match, TRBD1 (6 bases). Germline V gene sequence: CDR1 LGHDT, CDR2 YNNKEL (reference sequence). The CDR3 length is 17 residues. With 0 bases removed from V and 4 bases from J, the gap between germline ends came to 18 bases.

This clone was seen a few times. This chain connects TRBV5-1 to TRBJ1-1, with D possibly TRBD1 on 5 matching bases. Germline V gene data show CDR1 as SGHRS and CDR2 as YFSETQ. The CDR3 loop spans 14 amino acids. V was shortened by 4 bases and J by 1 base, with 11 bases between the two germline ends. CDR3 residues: CASSKIQGNTEAFF. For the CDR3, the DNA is TGCGCCAGCAGCAAAATCCAGGGGAACACTGAAGCTTTCTTT.